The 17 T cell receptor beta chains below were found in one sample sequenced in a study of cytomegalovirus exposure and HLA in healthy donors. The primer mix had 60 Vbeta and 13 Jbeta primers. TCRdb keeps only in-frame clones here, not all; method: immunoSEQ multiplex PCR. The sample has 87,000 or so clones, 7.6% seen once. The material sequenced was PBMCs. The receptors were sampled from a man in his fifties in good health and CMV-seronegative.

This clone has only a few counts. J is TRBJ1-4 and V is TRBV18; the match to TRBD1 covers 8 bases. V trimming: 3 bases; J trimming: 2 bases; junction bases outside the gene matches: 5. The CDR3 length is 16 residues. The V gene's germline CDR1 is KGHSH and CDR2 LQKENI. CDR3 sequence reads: CASSPTGARTNEKLFF. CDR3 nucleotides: TGTGCCAGCTCACCGACAGGGGCAAGGACTAATGAAAAACTGTTTTTT.

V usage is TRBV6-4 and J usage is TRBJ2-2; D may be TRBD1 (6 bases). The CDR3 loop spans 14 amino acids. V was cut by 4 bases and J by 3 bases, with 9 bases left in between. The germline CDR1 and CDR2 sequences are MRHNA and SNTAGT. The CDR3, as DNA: TGTGCCAGCAGTGGGGGGCCGGACACCGGGGAGCTGTTTTTT. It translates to CASSGGPDTGELFF.

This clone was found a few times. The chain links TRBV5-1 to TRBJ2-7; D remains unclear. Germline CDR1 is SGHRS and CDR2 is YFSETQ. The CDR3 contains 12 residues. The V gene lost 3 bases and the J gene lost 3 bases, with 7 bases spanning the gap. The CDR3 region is CASSSGGYEQYF. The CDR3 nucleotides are TGCGCCAGCAGCTCCGGCGGCTACGAGCAGTACTTC.

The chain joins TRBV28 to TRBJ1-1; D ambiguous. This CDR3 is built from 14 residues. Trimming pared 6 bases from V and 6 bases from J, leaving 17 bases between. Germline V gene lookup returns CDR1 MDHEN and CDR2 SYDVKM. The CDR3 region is CASRRDGLVPEAFF. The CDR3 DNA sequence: TGTGCCAGCAGACGTGACGGACTAGTCCCTGAAGCTTTCTTT.

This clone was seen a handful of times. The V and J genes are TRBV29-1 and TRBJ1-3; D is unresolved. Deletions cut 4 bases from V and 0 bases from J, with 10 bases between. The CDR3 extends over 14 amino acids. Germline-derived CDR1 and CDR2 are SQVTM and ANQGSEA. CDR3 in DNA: TGCAGCGTTGTAAGGAGCGGCTCTGGAAACACCATATATTTT. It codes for CSVVRSGSGNTIYF.

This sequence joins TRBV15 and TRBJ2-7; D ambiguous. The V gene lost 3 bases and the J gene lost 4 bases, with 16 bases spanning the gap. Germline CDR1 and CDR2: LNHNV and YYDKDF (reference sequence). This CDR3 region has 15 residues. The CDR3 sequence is CATSSGTQERYEQYF. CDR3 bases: TGTGCCACCAGCAGCGGAACTCAGGAACGGTACGAGCAGTACTTC.

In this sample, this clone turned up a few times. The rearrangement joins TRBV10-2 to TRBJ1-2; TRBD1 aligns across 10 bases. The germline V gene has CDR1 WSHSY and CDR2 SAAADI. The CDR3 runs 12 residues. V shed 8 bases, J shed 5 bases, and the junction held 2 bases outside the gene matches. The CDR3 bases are TGCGCCAGCCAGGACAGGGGGTATGGCTACACCTTC. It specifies CASQDRGYGYTF.

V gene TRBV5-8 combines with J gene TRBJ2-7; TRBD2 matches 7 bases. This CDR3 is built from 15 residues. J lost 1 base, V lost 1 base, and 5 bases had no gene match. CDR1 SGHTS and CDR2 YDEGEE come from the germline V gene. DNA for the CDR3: TGTGCCAGCAGCTTGTGGTCGGGGGGATCCTACGAGCAGTACTTC. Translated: CASSLWSGGSYEQYF. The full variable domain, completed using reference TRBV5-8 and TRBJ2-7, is EAGVTQSPTHLIKTRGQQATLRCSPISGHTSVYWYQQALGLGLQFLLWYDEGEERNRGNFPPRFSGRQFPNYSSELNVNALELEDSALYLCASSLWSGGSYEQYFGPGTRLTVT.

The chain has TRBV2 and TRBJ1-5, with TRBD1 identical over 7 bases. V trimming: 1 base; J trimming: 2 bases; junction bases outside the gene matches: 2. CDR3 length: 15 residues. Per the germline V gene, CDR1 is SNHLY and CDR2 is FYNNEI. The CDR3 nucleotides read TGTGCCAGCAGTGAAGACAGGGGAGGCAATCAGCCCCAGCATTTT. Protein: CASSEDRGGNQPQHF.

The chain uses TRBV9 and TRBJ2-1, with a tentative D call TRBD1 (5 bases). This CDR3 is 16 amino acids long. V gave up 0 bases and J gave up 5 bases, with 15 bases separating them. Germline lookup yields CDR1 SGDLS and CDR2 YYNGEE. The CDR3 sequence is CASSVAVALGDNEQFF. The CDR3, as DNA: TGTGCCAGCAGCGTAGCTGTGGCCTTAGGGGACAATGAGCAGTTCTTC.

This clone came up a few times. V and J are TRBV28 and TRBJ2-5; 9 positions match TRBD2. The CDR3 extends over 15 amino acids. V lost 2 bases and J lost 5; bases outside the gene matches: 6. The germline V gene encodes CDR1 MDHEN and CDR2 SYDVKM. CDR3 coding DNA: TGTGCCAGCAGTTTACCAGCGGGAGGTGCGGAGACCCAGTACTTC. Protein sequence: CASSLPAGGAETQYF.

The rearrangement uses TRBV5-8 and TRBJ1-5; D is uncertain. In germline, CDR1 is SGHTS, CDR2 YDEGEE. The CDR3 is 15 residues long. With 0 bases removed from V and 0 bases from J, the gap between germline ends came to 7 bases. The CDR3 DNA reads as TGTGCCAGCAGCTTGGGAGGGTATAGCAATCAGCCCCAGCATTTT. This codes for CASSLGGYSNQPQHF. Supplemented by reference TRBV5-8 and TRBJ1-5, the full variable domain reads EAGVTQSPTHLIKTRGQQATLRCSPISGHTSVYWYQQALGLGLQFLLWYDEGEERNRGNFPPRFSGRQFPNYSSELNVNALELEDSALYLCASSLGGYSNQPQHFGDGTRLSIL.

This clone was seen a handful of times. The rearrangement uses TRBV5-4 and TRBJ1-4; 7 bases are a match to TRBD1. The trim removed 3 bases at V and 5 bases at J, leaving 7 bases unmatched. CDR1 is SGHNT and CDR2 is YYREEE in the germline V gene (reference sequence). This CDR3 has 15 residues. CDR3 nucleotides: TGTGCCAGCAGCTCATCGGGACAGCTAAATGAAAAACTGTTTTTT. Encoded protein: CASSSSGQLNEKLFF.

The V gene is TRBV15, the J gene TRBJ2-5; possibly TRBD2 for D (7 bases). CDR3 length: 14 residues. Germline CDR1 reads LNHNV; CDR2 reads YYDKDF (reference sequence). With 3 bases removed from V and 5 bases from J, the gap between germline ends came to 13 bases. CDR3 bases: TGTGCCACCAGCAGGAGGGGGGGATGGGAGACCCAGTACTTC. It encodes CATSRRGGWETQYF. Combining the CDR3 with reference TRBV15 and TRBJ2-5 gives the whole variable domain DAMVIQNPRYQVTQFGKPVTLSCSQTLNHNVMYWYQQKSSQAPKLLFHYYDKDFNNEADTPDNFQSRRPNTSFCFLDIRSPGLGDTAMYLCATSRRGGWETQYFGPGTRLLVL.

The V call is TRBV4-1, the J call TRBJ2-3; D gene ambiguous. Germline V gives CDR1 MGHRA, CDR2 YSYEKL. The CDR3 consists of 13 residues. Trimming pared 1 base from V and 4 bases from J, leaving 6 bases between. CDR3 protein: CASSQVAPDTQYF. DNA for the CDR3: TGCGCCAGCAGCCAAGTGGCTCCAGATACGCAGTATTTT.

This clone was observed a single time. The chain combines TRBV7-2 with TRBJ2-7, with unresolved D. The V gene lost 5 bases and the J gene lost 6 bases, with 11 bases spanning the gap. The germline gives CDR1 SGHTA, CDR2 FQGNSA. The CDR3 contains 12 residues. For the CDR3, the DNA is TGTGCCAGCAGCGCCTTCTCTACCGAGCAGTACTTC. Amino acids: CASSAFSTEQYF.

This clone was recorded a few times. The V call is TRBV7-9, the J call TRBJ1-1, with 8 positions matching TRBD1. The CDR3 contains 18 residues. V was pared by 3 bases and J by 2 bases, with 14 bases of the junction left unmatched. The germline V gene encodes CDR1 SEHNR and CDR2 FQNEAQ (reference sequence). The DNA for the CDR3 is TGTGCCAGCAGCTTCGGGTCCGGGACAGGCCCTAAAAACACTGAAGCTTTCTTT. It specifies CASSFGSGTGPKNTEAFF.